This T cell receptor (beta chain) was found in a study of blood T cell repertoires in COVID-19. Germline V gene lookup returns CDR1 MGHRA and CDR2 YSYEKL. V lost 1 base to trimming and J lost 4 bases; unmatched junction nucleotides: 5. The CDR3 spans 16 residues. Sequenced by immunoSEQ multiplex PCR; TCRdb stores in-frame clones only, minus some. This table holds around 100,000 clones, roughly 92% found once. The sequence derives from a woman aged 50 to 60 with COVID-19, enrolled during active disease. The chain has TRBV4-1 and TRBJ1-4, with 8 bases aligning to TRBD1. Specimen: peripheral blood. CDR3 bases: TGCGCCAGCAGCCAAGGGGCCGGGACAGGTAATGAAAAACTGTTTTTT. Residues: CASSQGAGTGNEKLFF.